This is a list of T cell receptor beta chains from one sample in a study of blood T cell repertoires in COVID-19. Repertoires were generated with immunoSEQ multiplex PCR, while TCRdb's copy carries only in-frame clones and drops some. The sample carries 110,000 to 150,000 clones, roughly 86% recorded once. The specimen sequenced was peripheral blood. The receptors originated from a man in his 70s with acute or convalescent COVID-19. Both conserved end residues are part of each CDR3.

TRBV15 CATSRDLGLAGRNEQFF
TRBV3-1/TRBV3-2 CASSQVGFRTDTQYF
TRBV6-5 CAIKRIQSGTDTQYF
TRBV6-5 CASRDRTGGAYGYTF
TRBV19 CASSIPGKGYYNEQFF
TRBV6-5 CASSYSIRDITDTQYF
TRBV5-1 CASSPAGQGNEAFF
TRBV13 CASSRPRDSITDTQYF
TRBV10-3 CAISEFPGGTGSYNEQFF
TRBV6-5 CASSRVPANEKLFF
TRBV6-6 CASSWGWLGKTEAFF
TRBV28 CASSQGAQPQHF
TRBV5-1 CASSQNPGITGELFF
TRBV27 CASSEWAGGLSPLHF
TRBV3-1/TRBV3-2 CASSPQGERSPLHF
TRBV3-1/TRBV3-2 CASSQDQAGGDTQYF
TRBV30 CAWSRQGGNTGELFF
TRBV12-3/TRBV12-4 CASSFREYGYTF
TRBV30 CAWRSRWGGREKLFF
TRBV18 CASSGQPPNEQFF
TRBV19 CASSISGTGYEETQYF
TRBV6-5 CATKRQANTEAFF
TRBV18 CASSPSYSAYNEQFF
TRBV7-8 CASSLQRGGYNEQFF
TRBV6-1 CASSDRGGYTF
TRBV28 CASSLVQGASGNTIYF
TRBV28 CASSPGGGYGYTF
TRBV19 CASSMQGFKDTQYF
TRBV2 CASSEGQNYGYTF
TRBV5-1 CASSWGQGGRNTEAFF
TRBV7-9 CASSLVGSGVNTQYF
TRBV10-3 CAISDPGTGGTYEQYF
TRBV6-5 CASATNTEAFF
TRBV5-8 CASSKDTGGFKETQYF
TRBV27 CASSLEGQGSRGYTF
TRBV5-5 CASSLTLRGVQETQYF
TRBV5-8 CASRGAYQETQYF
TRBV18 CASSPRTGVNEQFF
TRBV28 CASTPFAWDRGGNEQFF
TRBV6-6 CAIREGTEAFF
TRBV2 CASRPEADTEAFF
TRBV2 CASSQQGQEAFF
TRBV5-1 CASSLLQGGDEQFF
TRBV29-1 CSVPGLADTEAFF
TRBV5-1 CASSMGLRAKNIQYF
TRBV6-5 CATRPHGGLNNEQFF
TRBV7-2 CASSLYRGAEAFF
TRBV19 CASKRDAGTYGYTF
TRBV3-1/TRBV3-2 CASSQDLGRHNEQFF
TRBV7-9 CASSFSLAPETQYF
TRBV4-1 CASSRKIDSNQPQHF
TRBV6-6 CASSYRIEPTGELFF
TRBV7-3 CASSPSGPNEQFF